The present T cell receptor beta chain was sequenced within a study of blood T cell repertoires in COVID-19. Looked up from germline, CDR1 is KGHDR and CDR2 is SFDVKD. The CDR3 loop spans 15 amino acids. The V gene end was trimmed by 2 bases and the J gene end by 4 bases; junction bases not matched to a gene: 5. Data came from immunoSEQ multiplex PCR; TCRdb stores just in-frame clones and leaves some out. The sample yields about 63,000 clones, 87% seen once. Sequencing used peripheral blood. The sequence was collected from a man aged 50 to 59 with active COVID-19. The chain joins TRBV24-1 to TRBJ2-3, with TRBD2 matching over 7 bases. The CDR3 reads CATSDSGGGPDTQYF. The CDR3 DNA reads TGTGCCACCAGTGATTCGGGGGGAGGGCCAGATACGCAGTATTTT.